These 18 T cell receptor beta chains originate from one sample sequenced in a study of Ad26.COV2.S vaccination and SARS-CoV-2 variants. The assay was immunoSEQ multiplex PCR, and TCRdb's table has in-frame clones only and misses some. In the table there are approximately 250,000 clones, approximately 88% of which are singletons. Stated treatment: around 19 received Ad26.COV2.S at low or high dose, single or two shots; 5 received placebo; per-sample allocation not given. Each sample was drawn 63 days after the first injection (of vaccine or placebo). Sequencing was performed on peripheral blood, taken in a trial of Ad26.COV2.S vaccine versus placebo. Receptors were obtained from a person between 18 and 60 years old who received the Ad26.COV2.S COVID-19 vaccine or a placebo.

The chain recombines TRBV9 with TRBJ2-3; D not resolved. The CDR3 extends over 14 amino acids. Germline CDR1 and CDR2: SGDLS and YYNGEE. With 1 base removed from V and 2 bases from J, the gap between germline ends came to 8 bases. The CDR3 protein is CASSVRSVTDTQYF. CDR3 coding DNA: TGTGCCAGCAGCGTACGGTCGGTCACAGATACGCAGTATTTT.

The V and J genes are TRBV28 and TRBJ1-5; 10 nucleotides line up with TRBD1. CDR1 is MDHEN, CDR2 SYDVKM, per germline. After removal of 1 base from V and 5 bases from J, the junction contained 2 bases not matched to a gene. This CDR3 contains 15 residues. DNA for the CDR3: TGTGCCAGCAGTTTATTTGGGACAGGGGATCAGCCCCAGCATTTT. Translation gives CASSLFGTGDQPQHF.

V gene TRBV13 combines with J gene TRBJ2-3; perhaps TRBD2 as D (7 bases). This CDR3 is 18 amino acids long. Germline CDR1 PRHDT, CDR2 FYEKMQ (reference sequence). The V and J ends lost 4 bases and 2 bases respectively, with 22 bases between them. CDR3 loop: CASSSSAGGPLHTDTQYF. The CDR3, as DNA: TGTGCCAGCAGCTCCAGCGCCGGGGGGCCTCTCCACACAGATACGCAGTATTTT.

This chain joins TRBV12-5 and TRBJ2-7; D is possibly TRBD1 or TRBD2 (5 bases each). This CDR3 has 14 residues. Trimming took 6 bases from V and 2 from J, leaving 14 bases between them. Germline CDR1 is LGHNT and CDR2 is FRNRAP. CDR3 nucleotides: TGTGCTAGTGGGACCTCCGGGGCGACCTACGAGCAGTACTTC. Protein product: CASGTSGATYEQYF.

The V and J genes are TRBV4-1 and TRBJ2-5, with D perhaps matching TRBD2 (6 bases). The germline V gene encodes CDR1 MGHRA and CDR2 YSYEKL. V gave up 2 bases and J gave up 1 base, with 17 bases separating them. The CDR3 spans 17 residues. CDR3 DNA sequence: TGCGCCAGCAGCCAATTTCCCATATCGGGGGTCCAAGAGACCCAGTACTTC. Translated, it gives CASSQFPISGVQETQYF.

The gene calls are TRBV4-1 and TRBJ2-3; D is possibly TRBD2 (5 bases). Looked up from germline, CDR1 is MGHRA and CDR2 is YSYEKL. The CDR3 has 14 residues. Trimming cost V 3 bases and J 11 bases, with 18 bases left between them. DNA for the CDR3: TGCGCCAGCAGCCACCCCACCCGAGGGCTAAGGCAGTATTTT. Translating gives CASSHPTRGLRQYF.

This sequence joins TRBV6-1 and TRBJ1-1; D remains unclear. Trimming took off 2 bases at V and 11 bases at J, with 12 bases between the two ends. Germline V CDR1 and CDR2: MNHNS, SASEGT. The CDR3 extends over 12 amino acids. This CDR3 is CASSETDPAAFF. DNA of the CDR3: TGTGCCAGCAGTGAAACGGACCCCGCCGCTTTCTTT.

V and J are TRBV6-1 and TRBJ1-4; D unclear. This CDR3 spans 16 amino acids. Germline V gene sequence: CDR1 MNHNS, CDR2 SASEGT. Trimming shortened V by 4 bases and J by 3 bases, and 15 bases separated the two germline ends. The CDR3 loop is CASSGFTVEANEKLFF. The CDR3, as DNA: TGTGCCAGCAGTGGCTTCACGGTTGAGGCTAATGAAAAACTGTTTTTT.

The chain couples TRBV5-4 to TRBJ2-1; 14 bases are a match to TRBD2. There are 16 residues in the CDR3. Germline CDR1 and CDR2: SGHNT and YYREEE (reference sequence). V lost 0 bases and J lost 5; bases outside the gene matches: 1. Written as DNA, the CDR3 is TGTGCCAGCAGCTTGGGGGGACTAGCGGGAGACAATGAGCAGTTCTTC. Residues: CASSLGGLAGDNEQFF.

CDR3 DNA: TGTGCCAGCAGCCACCCCCCCTCCGATACGCAGTATTTT. Translated, it gives CASSHPPSDTQYF. V gene TRBV6-2 or TRBV6-3 combines with J gene TRBJ2-3; D not resolved. The CDR3 sequence is 13 residues long. V lost 6 bases and J lost 6, with 13 bases in between. Germline V gene sequence: CDR1 MNHEY, CDR2 SVGEGT.

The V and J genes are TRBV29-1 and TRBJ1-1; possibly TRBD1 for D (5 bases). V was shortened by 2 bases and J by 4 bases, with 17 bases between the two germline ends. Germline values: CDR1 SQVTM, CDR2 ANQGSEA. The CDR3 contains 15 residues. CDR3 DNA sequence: TGCAGCGTTGAACGGTCGGCAGGGTCGGGCACTGAAGCTTTCTTT. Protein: CSVERSAGSGTEAFF.

In DNA form, the CDR3 reads TGTGCCAGCAGTTCCGACATCCTCAGTAGCGAGCAGTACTTC. Its protein product is CASSSDILSSEQYF. V and J are TRBV7-3 and TRBJ2-7; D call uncertain. The CDR3 covers 14 residues. Germline V gene lookup returns CDR1 SGHTA and CDR2 FQGTGA. Trimming stripped 6 bases from V and 6 bases from J, with 18 bases between.

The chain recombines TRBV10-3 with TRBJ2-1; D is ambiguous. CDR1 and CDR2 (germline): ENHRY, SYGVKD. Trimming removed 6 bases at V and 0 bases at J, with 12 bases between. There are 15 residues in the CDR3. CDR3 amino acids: CAIRASISSYNEQFF. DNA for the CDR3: TGTGCCATCAGAGCTAGTATAAGCTCCTACAATGAGCAGTTCTTC.

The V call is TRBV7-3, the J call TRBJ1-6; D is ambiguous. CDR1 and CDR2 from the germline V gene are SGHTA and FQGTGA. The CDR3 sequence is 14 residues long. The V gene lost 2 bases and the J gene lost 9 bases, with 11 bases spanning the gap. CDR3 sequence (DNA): TGTGCCAGCAGCTTATCCCGTTGGGGTTCACCCCTCCACTTT. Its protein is CASSLSRWGSPLHF.

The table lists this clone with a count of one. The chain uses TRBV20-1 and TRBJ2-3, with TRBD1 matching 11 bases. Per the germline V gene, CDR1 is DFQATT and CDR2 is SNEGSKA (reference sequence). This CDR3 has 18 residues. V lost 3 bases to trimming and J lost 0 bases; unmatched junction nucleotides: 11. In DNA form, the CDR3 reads TGCAGTGCTAGTAAACTCCGGGACAGGGGGTCGAGCACAGATACGCAGTATTTT. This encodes CSASKLRDRGSSTDTQYF.

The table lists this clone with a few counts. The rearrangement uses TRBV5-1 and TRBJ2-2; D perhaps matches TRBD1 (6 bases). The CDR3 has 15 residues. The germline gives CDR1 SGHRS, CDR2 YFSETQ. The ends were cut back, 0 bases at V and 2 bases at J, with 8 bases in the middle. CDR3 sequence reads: CASSLDRVNTGELFF. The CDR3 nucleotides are TGCGCCAGCAGCTTGGACAGGGTAAACACCGGGGAGCTGTTTTTT.

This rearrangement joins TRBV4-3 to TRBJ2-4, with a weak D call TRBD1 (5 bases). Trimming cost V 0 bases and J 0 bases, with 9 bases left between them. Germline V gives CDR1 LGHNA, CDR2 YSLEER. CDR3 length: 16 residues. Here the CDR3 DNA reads TGCGCCAGCAGCCAAGAGGTGGGGCTAGCCAAAAACATTCAGTACTTC. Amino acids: CASSQEVGLAKNIQYF.

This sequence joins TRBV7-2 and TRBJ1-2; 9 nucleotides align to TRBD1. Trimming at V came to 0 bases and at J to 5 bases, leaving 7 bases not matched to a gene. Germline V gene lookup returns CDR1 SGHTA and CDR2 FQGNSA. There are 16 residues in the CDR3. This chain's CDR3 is CASSLASQGAGYGYTF. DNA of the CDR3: TGTGCCAGCAGCTTAGCCTCACAGGGGGCGGGTTATGGCTACACCTTC.